A single sample gave rise to the 7 T cell receptor beta chains below, sequenced in a study of T cells in Graves' hyperthyroidism and ophthalmopathy. The source material, RNA transcripts, was used to amplify TCR beta CDR3 regions. First-round RT-PCR targeting the TCR CDR3 was performed with the HTBI primer set. TCRdb called the multiplex PCR reads again in MiXCR, with one record for every CDR3 protein. The sample lists approximately 360,000 distinct CDR3 sequences, around a quarter occurring once. The sequencing input was blood. Source of these receptors: a man aged 50 or older with Graves' hyperthyroidism.

This clonotype was recorded a few times. The chain is built from TRBV20-1 and TRBJ2-7, with 11 positions matching TRBD1. CDR3 length: 13 amino acids. Trimming took 1 base from V and 6 from J; bases not matched to a gene: 2. Germline V gives CDR1 DFQATT, CDR2 SNEGSKA (reference sequence). CDR3 sequence: CSARAGTGGEQYF. As DNA, the CDR3 is TGCAGTGCTAGAGCCGGGACAGGGGGCGAGCAGTACTTC.

At least ten counts were recorded for this clonotype. The CDR3, as DNA: TGTGCCAGCAGCTTAGGCTGGGGGAGCGGGAAGACGACAGATACGCAGTATTTT. The encoded protein is CASSLGWGSGKTTDTQYF. This rearrangement joins TRBV7-3 to TRBJ2-3, with 7 bases matching TRBD2. The CDR3 loop spans 18 amino acids. The V and J ends lost 2 bases and 3 bases, in that order; junction bases with no gene match: 14. Looked up from germline, CDR1 is SGHTA and CDR2 is FQGTGA.

This clonotype was picked up many times. V usage is TRBV6-6 and J usage is TRBJ2-3; 7 bases match TRBD2. CDR3 size: 18 residues. Germline V CDR1 and CDR2: MNHNY, SVGAGI (reference sequence). After removal of 2 bases from V and 2 bases from J, the junction contained 13 bases not matched to a gene. The CDR3 here is CASSYNSIAGSFTDTQYF. The CDR3 nucleotides are TGTGCCAGCAGTTACAACTCTATAGCGGGTTCCTTCACAGATACGCAGTATTTT.

The chain couples TRBV7-3 to TRBJ1-3; D is perhaps TRBD1 (6 bases). The V end was cut by 2 bases, the J end by 7 bases, with 12 bases between. Germline values: CDR1 SGHTA, CDR2 FQGTGA. The CDR3 is made up of 14 amino acids. The CDR3 loop reads CASSLRGQGNTIYF. In nucleotides, the CDR3 is TGTGCCAGCAGCTTACGAGGTCAGGGGAACACCATATATTTT.

The chain recombines TRBV5-1 with TRBJ2-5, with TRBD1 matching over 8 bases. This CDR3 spans 14 amino acids. Unmatched junction bases numbered 5, after V lost 4 bases and J lost 3 bases. CDR1 is SGHRS and CDR2 is YFSETQ in the germline V gene. CDR3 protein: CASSKGQGKETQYF. Here the CDR3 DNA reads TGCGCCAGCAGCAAAGGACAGGGAAAAGAGACCCAGTACTTC.

This chain uses TRBV7-6 with TRBJ2-1; 9 bases match TRBD2. Germline trimming cut 4 bases from V and 10 bases from J; bases unmatched to any gene: 8. Germline-derived CDR1 and CDR2 are SGHVS and FNYEAQ. CDR3 size: 14 residues. The CDR3 loop is CASSWVSGSAEQFF. The CDR3 region has the DNA TGTGCCAGCAGCTGGGTTAGCGGGAGTGCAGAGCAGTTCTTC. Variable domain in full (rest from reference TRBV7-6 and TRBJ2-1): GAGVSQSPRYKVTKRGQDVALRCDPISGHVSLYWYRQALGQGPEFLTYFNYEAQQDKSGLPNDRFSAERPEGSISTLTIQRTEQRDSAMYRCASSWVSGSAEQFFGPGTRLTVL.

This clonotype is a singleton in its sample. The chain joins TRBV7-9 to TRBJ2-7, with 11 positions matching TRBD2. Germline CDR1 SEHNR, CDR2 FQNEAQ (reference sequence). V lost 5 bases, J lost 0 bases, and 6 bases stayed unmatched. The CDR3 has 16 amino acids. Here the CDR3 reads CASSPGTSGSSYEQYF. The CDR3 DNA reads TGTGCCAGCAGCCCAGGCACTAGCGGGAGCTCCTACGAGCAGTACTTC.